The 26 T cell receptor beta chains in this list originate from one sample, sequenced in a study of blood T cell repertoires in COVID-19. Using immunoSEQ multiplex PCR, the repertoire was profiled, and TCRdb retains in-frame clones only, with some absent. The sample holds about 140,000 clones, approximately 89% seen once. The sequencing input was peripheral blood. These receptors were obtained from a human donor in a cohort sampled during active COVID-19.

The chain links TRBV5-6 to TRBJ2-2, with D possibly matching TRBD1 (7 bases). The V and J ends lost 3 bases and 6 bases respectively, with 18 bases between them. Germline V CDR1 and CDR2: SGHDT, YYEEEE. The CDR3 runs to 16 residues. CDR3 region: CASSWNPGGYSGELFF. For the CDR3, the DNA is TGTGCCAGCAGCTGGAACCCAGGGGGGTACTCCGGGGAGCTGTTTTTT.

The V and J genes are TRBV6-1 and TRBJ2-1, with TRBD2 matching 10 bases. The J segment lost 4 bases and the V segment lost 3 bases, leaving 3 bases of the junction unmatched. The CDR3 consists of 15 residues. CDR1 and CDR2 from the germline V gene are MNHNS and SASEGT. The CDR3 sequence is CASSDLAGVYNEQFF. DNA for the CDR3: TGTGCCAGCAGTGACCTAGCGGGGGTTTACAATGAGCAGTTCTTC.

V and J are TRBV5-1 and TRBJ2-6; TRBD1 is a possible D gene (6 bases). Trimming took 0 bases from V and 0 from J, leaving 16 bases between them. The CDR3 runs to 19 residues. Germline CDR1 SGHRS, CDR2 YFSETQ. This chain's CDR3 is CASSLAFSGANSGANVLTF. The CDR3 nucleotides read TGCGCCAGCAGCTTGGCCTTTTCAGGGGCTAACTCTGGGGCCAACGTCCTGACTTTC.

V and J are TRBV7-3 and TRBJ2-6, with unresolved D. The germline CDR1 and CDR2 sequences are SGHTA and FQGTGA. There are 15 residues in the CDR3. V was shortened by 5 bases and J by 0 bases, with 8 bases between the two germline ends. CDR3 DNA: TGTGCCAGCAGCCAATCCAGCTCTGGGGCCAACGTCCTGACTTTC. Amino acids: CASSQSSSGANVLTF.

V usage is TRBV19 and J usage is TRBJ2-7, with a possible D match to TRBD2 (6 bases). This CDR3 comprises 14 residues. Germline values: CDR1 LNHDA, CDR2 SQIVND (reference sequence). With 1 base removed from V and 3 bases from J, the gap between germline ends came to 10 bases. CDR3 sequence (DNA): TGTGCCAGTAGTATAGCACTAGCCTTCTACGAGCAGTACTTC. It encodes CASSIALAFYEQYF. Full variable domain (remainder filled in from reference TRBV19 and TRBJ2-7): DGGITQSPKYLFRKEGQNVTLSCEQNLNHDAMYWYRQDPGQGLRLIYYSQIVNDFQKGDIAEGYSVSREKKESFPLTVTSAQKNPTAFYLCASSIALAFYEQYFGPGTRLTVT.

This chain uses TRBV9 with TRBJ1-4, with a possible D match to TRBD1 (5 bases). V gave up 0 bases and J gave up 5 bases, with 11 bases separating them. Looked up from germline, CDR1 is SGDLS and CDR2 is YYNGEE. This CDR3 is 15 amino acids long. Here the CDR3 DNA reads TGTGCCAGCAGCGTAGAGCCGGGGGGAAATGAAAAACTGTTTTTT. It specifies CASSVEPGGNEKLFF.

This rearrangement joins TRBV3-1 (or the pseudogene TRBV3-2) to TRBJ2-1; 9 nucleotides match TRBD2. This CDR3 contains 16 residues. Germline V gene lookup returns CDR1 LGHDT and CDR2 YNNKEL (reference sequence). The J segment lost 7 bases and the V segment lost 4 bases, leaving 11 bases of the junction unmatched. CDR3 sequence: CASSPMRGGWRNEQFF. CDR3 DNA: TGTGCCAGCAGCCCTATGCGGGGGGGCTGGAGGAATGAGCAGTTCTTC.

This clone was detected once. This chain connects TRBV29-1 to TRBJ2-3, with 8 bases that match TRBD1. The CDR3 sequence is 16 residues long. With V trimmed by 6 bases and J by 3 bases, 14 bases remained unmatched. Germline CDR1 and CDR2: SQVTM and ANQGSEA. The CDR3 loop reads CSVPPTGAGLTDTQYF. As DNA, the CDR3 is TGCAGCGTCCCTCCGACAGGGGCGGGATTGACAGATACGCAGTATTTT.

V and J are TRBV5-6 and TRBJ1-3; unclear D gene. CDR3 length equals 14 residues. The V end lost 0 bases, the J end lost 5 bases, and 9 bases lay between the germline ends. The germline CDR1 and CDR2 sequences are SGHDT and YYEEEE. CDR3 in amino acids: CASSLEGGRNTIYF. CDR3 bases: TGTGCCAGCAGCTTGGAAGGCGGCCGAAACACCATATATTTT.

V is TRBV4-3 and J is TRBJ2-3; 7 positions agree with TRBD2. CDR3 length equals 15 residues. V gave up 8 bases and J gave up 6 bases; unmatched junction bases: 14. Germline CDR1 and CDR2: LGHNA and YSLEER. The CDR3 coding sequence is TGCGCCAGCTCCCATATGGCGGGGGAGGTGGATACGCAGTATTTT. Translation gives CASSHMAGEVDTQYF.

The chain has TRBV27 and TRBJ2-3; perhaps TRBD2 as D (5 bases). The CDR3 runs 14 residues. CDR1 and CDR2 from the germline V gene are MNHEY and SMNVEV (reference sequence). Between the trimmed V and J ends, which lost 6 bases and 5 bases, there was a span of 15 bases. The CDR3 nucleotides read TGTGCCAGCAGCCACGAGGGTCGAGGAGATACGCAGTATTTT. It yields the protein CASSHEGRGDTQYF.

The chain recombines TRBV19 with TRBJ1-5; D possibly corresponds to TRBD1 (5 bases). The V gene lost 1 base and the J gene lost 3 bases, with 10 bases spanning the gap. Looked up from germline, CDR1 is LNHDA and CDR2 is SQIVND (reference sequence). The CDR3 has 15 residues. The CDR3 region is CASSIAVRDNQPQHF. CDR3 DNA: TGTGCCAGTAGTATAGCTGTCAGGGACAATCAGCCCCAGCATTTT.

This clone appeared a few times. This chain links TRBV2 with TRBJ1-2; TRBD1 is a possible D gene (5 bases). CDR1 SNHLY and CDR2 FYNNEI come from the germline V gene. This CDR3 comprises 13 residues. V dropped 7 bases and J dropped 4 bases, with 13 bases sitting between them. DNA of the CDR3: TGTGCCAGCAATCCCGGGGGAACCTATGGCTACACCTTC. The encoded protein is CASNPGGTYGYTF.

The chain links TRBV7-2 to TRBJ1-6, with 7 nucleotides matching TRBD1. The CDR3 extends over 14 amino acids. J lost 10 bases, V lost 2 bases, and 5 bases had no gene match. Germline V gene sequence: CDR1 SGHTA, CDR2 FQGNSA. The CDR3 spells CASSLTGAGSPLHF. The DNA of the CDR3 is TGTGCCAGCAGCTTAACAGGGGCTGGGTCACCCCTCCACTTT.

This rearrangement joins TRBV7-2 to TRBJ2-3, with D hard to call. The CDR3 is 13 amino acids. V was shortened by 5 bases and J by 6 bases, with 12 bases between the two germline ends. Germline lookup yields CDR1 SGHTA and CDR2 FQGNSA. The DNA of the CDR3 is TGTGCCAGCAGCGTGGCCAATTCGGATACGCAGTATTTT. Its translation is CASSVANSDTQYF.

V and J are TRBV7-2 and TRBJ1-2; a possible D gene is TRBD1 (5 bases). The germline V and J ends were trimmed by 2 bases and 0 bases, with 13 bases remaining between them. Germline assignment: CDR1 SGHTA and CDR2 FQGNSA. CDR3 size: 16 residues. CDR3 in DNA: TGTGCCAGCAGCTTAAATCCGACAGTGGCTAACTATGGCTACACCTTC. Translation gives CASSLNPTVANYGYTF.

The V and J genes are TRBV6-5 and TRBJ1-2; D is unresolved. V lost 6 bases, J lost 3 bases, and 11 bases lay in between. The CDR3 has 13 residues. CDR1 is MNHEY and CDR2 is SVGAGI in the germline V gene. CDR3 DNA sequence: TGTGCCAGCAGCACTACAATAGACTATGGCTACACCTTC. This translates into CASSTTIDYGYTF.

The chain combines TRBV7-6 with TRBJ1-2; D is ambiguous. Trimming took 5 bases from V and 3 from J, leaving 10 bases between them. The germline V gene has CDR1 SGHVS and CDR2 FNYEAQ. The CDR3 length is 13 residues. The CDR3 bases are TGTGCCAGCAGCCCTCGGCAGGACTATGGCTACACCTTC. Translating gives CASSPRQDYGYTF.

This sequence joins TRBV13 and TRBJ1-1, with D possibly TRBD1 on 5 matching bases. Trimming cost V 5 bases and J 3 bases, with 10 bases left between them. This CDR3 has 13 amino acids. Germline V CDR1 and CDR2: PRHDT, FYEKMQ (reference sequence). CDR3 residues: CASSLSGDTEAFF. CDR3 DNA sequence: TGTGCCAGCAGCCTGTCGGGGGACACTGAAGCTTTCTTT. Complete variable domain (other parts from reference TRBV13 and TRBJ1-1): AAGVIQSPRHLIKEKRETATLKCYPIPRHDTVYWYQQGPGQDPQFLISFYEKMQSDKGSIPDRFSAQQFSDYHSELNMSSLELGDSALYFCASSLSGDTEAFFGQGTRLTVV.

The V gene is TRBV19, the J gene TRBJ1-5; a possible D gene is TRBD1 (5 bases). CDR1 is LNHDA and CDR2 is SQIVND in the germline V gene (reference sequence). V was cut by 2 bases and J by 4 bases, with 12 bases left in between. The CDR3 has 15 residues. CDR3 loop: CASSIQQEGNQPQHF. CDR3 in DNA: TGTGCCAGTAGTATACAACAGGAGGGGAATCAGCCCCAGCATTTT.

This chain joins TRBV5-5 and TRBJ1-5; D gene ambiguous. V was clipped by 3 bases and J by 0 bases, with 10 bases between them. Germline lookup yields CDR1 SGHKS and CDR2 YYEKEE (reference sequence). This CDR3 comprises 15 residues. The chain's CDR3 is CASSSGGFSNQPQHF. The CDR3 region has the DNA TGTGCCAGCAGCTCAGGAGGGTTTAGCAATCAGCCCCAGCATTTT.

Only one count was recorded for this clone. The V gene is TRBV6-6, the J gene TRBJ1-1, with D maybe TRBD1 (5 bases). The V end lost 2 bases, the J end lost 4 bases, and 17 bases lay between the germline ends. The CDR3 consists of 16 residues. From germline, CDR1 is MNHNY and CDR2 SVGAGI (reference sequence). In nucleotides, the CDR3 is TGTGCCAGCAGTTACCCCACCAGGGTATGGGGCACTGAAGCTTTCTTT. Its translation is CASSYPTRVWGTEAFF.

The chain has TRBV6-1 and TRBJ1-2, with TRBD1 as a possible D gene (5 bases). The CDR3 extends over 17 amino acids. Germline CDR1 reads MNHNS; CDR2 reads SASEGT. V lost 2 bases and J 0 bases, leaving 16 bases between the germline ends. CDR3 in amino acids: CASSEHPRGGANYGYTF. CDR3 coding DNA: TGTGCCAGCAGTGAACACCCCCGGGGGGGAGCTAACTATGGCTACACCTTC.

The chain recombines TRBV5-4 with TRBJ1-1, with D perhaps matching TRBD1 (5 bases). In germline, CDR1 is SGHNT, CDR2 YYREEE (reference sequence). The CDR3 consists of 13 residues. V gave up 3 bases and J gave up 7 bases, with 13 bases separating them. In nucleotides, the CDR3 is TGTGCCAGCAGCTCCAGGAGGGACGATGAAGCTTTCTTT. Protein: CASSSRRDDEAFF.

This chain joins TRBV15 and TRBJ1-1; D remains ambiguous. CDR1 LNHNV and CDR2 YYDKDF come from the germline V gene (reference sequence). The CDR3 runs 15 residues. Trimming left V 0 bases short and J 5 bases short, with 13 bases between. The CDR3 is CATSRDGRGGTEAFF. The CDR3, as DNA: TGTGCCACCAGCAGAGATGGTCGGGGAGGAACTGAAGCTTTCTTT.

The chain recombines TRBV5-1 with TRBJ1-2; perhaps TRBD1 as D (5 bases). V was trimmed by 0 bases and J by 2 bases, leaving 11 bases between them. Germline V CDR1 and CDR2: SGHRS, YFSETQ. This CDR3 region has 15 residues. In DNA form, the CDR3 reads TGCGCCAGCAGCTTGGGAACCCCAGGGAACTATGGCTACACCTTC. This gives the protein CASSLGTPGNYGYTF.